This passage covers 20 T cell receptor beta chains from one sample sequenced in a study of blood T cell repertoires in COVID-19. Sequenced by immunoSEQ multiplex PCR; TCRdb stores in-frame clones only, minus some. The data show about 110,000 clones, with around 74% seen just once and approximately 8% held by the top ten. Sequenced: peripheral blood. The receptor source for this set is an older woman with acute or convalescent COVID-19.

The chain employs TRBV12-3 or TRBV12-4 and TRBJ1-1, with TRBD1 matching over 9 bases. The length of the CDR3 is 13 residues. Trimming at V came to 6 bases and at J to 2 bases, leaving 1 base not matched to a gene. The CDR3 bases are TGTGCCAGCAGGGGACAGGGAAACACTGAAGCTTTCTTT. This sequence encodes CASRGQGNTEAFF.

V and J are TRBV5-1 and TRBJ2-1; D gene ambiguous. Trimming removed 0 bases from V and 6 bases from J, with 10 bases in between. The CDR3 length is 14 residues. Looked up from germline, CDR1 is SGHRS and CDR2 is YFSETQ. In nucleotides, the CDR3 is TGCGCCAGCAGCTTGGCGGGTAGCCTCAATGAGCAGTTCTTC. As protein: CASSLAGSLNEQFF.

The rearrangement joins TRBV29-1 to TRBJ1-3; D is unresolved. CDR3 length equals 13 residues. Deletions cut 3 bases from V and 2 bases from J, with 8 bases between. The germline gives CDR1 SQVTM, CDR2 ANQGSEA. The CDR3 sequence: CSVDGYPGNTIYF. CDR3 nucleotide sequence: TGCAGCGTTGACGGTTACCCTGGAAACACCATATATTTT.

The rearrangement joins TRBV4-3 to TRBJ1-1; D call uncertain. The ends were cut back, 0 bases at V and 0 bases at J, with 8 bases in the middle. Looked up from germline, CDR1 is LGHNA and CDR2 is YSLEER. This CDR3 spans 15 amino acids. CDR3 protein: CASSQDYRVNTEAFF. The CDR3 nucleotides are TGCGCCAGCAGCCAAGATTATCGGGTGAACACTGAAGCTTTCTTT.

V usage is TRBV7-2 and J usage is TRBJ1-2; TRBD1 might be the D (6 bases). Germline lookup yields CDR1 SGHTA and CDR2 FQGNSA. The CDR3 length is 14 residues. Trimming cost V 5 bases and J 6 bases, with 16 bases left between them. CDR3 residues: CASSPDGGRDGYTF. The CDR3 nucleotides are TGTGCCAGCAGCCCCGACGGGGGGCGCGATGGCTACACCTTC.

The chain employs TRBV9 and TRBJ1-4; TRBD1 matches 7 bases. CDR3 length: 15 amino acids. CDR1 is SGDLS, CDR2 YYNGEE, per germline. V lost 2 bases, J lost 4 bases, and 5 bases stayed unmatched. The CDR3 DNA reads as TGTGCCAGCAGCGTCAGGGACAGAAATAATGAAAAACTGTTTTTT. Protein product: CASSVRDRNNEKLFF.

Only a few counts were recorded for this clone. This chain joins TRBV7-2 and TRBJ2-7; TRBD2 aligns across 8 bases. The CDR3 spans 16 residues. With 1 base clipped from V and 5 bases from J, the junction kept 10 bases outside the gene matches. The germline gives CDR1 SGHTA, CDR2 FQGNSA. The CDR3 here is CASSLDISGGSNEQYF. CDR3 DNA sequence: TGTGCCAGCAGCTTAGATATAAGCGGGGGATCCAACGAGCAGTACTTC.

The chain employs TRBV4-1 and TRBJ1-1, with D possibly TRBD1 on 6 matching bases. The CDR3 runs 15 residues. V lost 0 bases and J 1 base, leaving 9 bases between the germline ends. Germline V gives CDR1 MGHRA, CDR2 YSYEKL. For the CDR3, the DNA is TGCGCCAGCAGCCAAGAAGGGGGACGGAACACTGAAGCTTTCTTT. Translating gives CASSQEGGRNTEAFF.

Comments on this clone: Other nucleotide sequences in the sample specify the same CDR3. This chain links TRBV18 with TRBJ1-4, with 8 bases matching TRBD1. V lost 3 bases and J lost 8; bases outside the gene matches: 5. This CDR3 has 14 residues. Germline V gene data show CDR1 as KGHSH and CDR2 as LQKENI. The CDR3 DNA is TGTGCCAGCTCACCGACAGGGGTAGGAGAAAAACTGTTTTTT. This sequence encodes CASSPTGVGEKLFF.

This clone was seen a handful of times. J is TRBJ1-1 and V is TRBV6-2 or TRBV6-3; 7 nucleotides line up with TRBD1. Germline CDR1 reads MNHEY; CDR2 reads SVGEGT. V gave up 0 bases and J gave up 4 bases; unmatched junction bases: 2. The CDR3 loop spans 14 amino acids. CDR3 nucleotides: TGTGCCAGCAGTTACTCAGGGGGCGGCACTGAAGCTTTCTTT. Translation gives CASSYSGGGTEAFF.

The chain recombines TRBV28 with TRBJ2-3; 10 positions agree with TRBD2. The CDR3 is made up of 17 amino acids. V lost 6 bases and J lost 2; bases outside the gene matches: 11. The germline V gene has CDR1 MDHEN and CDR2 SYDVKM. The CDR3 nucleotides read TGTGCCAGCAGCCCCCGGGGACTAGCGCCGTACACAGATACGCAGTATTTT. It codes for CASSPRGLAPYTDTQYF.

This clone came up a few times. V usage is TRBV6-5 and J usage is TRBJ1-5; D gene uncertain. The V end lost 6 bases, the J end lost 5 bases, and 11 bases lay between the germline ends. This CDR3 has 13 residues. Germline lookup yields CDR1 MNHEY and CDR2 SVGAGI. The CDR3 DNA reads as TGTGCCAGCAGCCCCGGGAAGGATCAGCCCCAGCATTTT. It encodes CASSPGKDQPQHF.

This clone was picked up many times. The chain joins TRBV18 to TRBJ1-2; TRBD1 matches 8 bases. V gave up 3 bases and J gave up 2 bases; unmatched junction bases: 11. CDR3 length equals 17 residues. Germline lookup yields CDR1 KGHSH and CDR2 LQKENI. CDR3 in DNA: TGTGCCAGCTCACCGGGGAACCCAGGGGGCCGAAACTATGGCTACACCTTC. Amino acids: CASSPGNPGGRNYGYTF.

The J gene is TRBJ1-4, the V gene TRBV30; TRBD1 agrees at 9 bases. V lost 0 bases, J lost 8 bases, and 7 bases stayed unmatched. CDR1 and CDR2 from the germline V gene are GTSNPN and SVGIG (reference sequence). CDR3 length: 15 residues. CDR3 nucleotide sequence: TGTGCCTGGAGTGTGTCCGGGACAGGGAAGGAAAAACTGTTTTTT. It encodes CAWSVSGTGKEKLFF.

The CDR3 loop reads CASSPGDTSSYEQYF. Written as DNA, the CDR3 is TGTGCCAGCAGCCCCGGGGACACCTCCTCCTACGAGCAGTACTTC. This chain joins TRBV6-2 or TRBV6-3 and TRBJ2-7; D might be TRBD1 (6 bases). The CDR3 runs 15 residues. V lost 6 bases and J lost 0, with 15 bases in between. The germline V gene encodes CDR1 MNHEY and CDR2 SVGEGT.

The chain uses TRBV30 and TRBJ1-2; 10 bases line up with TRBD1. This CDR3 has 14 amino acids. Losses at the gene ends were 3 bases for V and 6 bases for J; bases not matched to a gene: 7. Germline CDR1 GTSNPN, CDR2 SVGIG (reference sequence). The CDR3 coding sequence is TGTGCCTGGAGGGCGACAGGGGGCGCCCATGGCTACACCTTC. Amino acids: CAWRATGGAHGYTF.

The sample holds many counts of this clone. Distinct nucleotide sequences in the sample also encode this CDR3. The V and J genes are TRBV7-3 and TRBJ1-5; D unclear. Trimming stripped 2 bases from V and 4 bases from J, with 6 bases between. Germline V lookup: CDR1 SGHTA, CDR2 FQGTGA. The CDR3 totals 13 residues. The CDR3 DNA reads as TGTGCCAGCAGCTTAGGCCGTAATCAGCCCCAGCATTTT. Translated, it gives CASSLGRNQPQHF.

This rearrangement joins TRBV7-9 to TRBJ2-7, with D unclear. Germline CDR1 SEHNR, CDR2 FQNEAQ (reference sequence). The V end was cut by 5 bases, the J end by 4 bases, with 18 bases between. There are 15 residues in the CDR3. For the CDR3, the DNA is TGTGCCAGCAGCCCGAATCTGAGGTCTGTGTACGAGCAGTACTTC. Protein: CASSPNLRSVYEQYF.

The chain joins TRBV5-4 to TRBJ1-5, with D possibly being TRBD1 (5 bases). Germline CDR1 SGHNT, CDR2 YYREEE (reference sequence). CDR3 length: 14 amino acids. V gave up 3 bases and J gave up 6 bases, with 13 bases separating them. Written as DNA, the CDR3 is TGTGCCAGCAGCTGGGGCCCGGGGGGTCAGCCCCAGCATTTT. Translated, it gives CASSWGPGGQPQHF. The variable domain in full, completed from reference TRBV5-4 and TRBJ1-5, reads ETGVTQSPTHLIKTRGQQVTLRCSSQSGHNTVSWYQQALGQGPQFIFQYYREEENGRGNFPPRFSGLQFPNYSSELNVNALELDDSALYLCASSWGPGGQPQHFGDGTRLSIL.

The CDR3 here is CAWSAGRDWNEKLFF. The CDR3 DNA is TGTGCCTGGAGCGCCGGCCGAGACTGGAATGAAAAACTGTTTTTT. This chain joins TRBV30 and TRBJ1-4, with D unresolved. Trimming left V 3 bases short and J 5 bases short, with 16 bases between. Germline CDR1 GTSNPN, CDR2 SVGIG (reference sequence). The CDR3 has 15 residues.